This TCR beta chain was captured by sequencing in a study of identical twins. Germline-derived CDR1 and CDR2 are SQVTM and ANQGSEA. The germline V and J ends were trimmed by 6 bases and 7 bases, with 28 bases remaining between them. This CDR3 is built from 16 residues. TCRdb recomputed calls from the 5' RACE reads with MiXCR, one row per CDR3 protein. The table has more than 1.5 million distinct CDR3 sequences, more than 30% seen once. The chain combines TRBV29-1 with TRBJ2-7, with D perhaps matching TRBD1 (6 bases). The TCR sequence derives from a newborn girl in good health. Specimen: cord blood. The CDR3 region is CSVPGTFPTAYNEQYF. CDR3 nucleotide sequence: TGCAGCGTCCCCGGGACATTTCCTACTGCCTACAATGAGCAGTACTTC.